The 4 T cell receptor beta chains given below trace back to one sample, sequenced in a study of blood T cell repertoires in COVID-19. The assay was immunoSEQ multiplex PCR, and TCRdb's table has in-frame clones only and misses some. The repertoire holds under 250,000 clones, around 86% seen once, with over 5.5% in the top ten. Sequencing used peripheral blood. These receptors originate from a woman older than 75 with COVID-19, enrolled during active disease.

The chain carries TRBV6-6 and TRBJ1-4, with a tentative D call TRBD1 (5 bases). V gave up 4 bases and J gave up 1 base, with 13 bases separating them. This CDR3 has 16 residues. Germline V gene data show CDR1 as MNHNY and CDR2 as SVGAGI (reference sequence). The chain's CDR3 is CASSSPGGGTNEKLFF. CDR3 DNA sequence: TGTGCCAGCAGTTCCCCTGGGGGAGGAACTAATGAAAAACTGTTTTTT.

The V call is TRBV28, the J call TRBJ1-6; 9 nucleotides match TRBD1. There are 14 residues in the CDR3. With V trimmed by 8 bases and J by 7 bases, 6 bases remained unmatched. CDR1 and CDR2 (germline): MDHEN, SYDVKM. The CDR3 spells CASQSGTGNSPLHF. For the CDR3, the DNA is TGTGCCAGCCAATCCGGGACAGGGAATTCACCCCTCCACTTT.

The chain joins TRBV28 to TRBJ1-6; possibly TRBD1 for D (6 bases). Germline V gene lookup returns CDR1 MDHEN and CDR2 SYDVKM. The V and J ends lost 7 bases and 2 bases respectively, with 12 bases between them. The CDR3 is made up of 15 amino acids. The chain's CDR3 is CASTRDIAYNSPLHF. The CDR3 nucleotides are TGTGCCAGCACCAGGGACATTGCCTATAATTCACCCCTCCACTTT. Together with reference TRBV28 and TRBJ1-6, the CDR3 gives the full variable domain: DVKVTQSSRYLVKRTGEKVFLECVQDMDHENMFWYRQDPGLGLRLIYFSYDVKMKEKGDIPEGYSVSREKKERFSLILESASTNQTSMYLCASTRDIAYNSPLHFGNGTRLTVT.

This chain uses TRBV5-4 with TRBJ1-2; 7 bases are shared with TRBD1. The germline V gene encodes CDR1 SGHNT and CDR2 YYREEE (reference sequence). The CDR3 contains 15 residues. V lost 4 bases to trimming and J lost 7 bases; unmatched junction nucleotides: 13. CDR3 protein: CASSPQGDRVAGYTF. The CDR3, as DNA: TGTGCCAGCAGCCCTCAAGGTGACAGGGTTGCTGGCTACACCTTC.